This TCR beta chain was recovered during a study of CD8+ T cells in alopecia areata. Study in general: Tofacitinib ran for 6 to 18 months before 6 months off drug.

Sequencing relied on a cDNA template that was reverse transcribed from extracted RNA. Method: immunoSEQ multiplex PCR; TCRdb's copy keeps in-frame clones and lacks some. The sample shows 160,000 or so clones, 58% of them seen only once. Treatment indicated: oral pan-JAK inhibitor, 5-10 mg twice daily. Study results and limitations: Lesional scalp displayed greater clonality than normal scalp, most notably in alopecia totalis/universalis. Although TCR sharing was seen in mice, sharing across patients was less clear, possibly for HLA-related reasons.

On this clone: Its antigen remains unidentified.

This specimen consisted of CD4+ T cells sorted from blood, obtained around week 55, from a patient treated with tofacitinib. The sequence came from a human donor with alopecia areata.

CDR3 in DNA: TGCAGCGTTGACAAGGGTTTGTATGGCTACACCTTC. It codes for CSVDKGLYGYTF. The chain has TRBV29-1 and TRBJ1-2; D gene ambiguous. Germline V CDR1 and CDR2: SQVTM, ANQGSEA. Between the trimmed V and J ends, which lost 3 bases and 5 bases, there was a span of 10 bases. CDR3 length equals 12 residues.